Below, 15 T cell receptor beta chains from the same sample are listed, as sequenced in a study of T cell repertoires in cytomegalovirus infection. TCRdb reprocessed the reads with MiXCR, giving one entry per CDR3 protein. The sample includes fewer than 200,000 distinct CDR3 sequences, approximately 19% of them seen just once. Sequenced input: PBMCs. Every receptor here comes from a human donor in good health (CMV status not recorded). Some clones in this sample may be carry-over from other donors' samples.

This clonotype showed up many times. This chain connects TRBV7-2 to TRBJ1-5; 8 bases match TRBD1. CDR1 and CDR2 (germline): SGHTA, FQGNSA. This CDR3 contains 14 residues. Trimming at V came to 6 bases and at J to 6 bases, leaving 7 bases not matched to a gene. CDR3 amino acids: CASSFDRGPQPQHF. The CDR3 bases are TGTGCCAGCAGTTTCGACAGGGGCCCTCAGCCCCAGCATTTT. Full variable domain (missing parts from reference TRBV7-2 and TRBJ1-5): GAGVSQSPSNKVTEKGKDVELRCDPISGHTALYWYRQSLGQGLEFLIYFQGNSAPDKSGLPSDRFSAERTGGSVSTLTIQRTQQEDSAVYLCASSFDRGPQPQHFGDGTRLSIL.

This clonotype was counted only a few times. The CDR3 DNA is TGTGCCAGCAGCTTGGACCGACTAGCGCCTGCCAAAAACATTCAGTACTTC. It is translated as CASSLDRLAPAKNIQYF. V gene TRBV5-5 combines with J gene TRBJ2-4; 8 bases are shared with TRBD2. The CDR3 covers 17 residues. Trimming cost V 0 bases and J 1 base; bases outside gene matches: 6. Germline-derived CDR1 and CDR2 are SGHKS and YYEKEE (reference sequence).

This clonotype appeared a few times. The chain uses TRBV7-2 and TRBJ2-7, with 7 bases identical to TRBD1. Germline V CDR1 and CDR2: SGHTA, FQGNSA. The CDR3 is made up of 15 amino acids. V lost 4 bases to trimming and J lost 1 base; unmatched junction nucleotides: 7. The CDR3 sequence is CASSSRTGPSYEQYF. The DNA of the CDR3 is TGTGCCAGCAGCTCCAGGACAGGCCCATCCTACGAGCAGTACTTC.

This rearrangement joins TRBV29-1 to TRBJ1-2; 8 bases align to TRBD1. The CDR3 loop spans 14 amino acids. The junction had 13 bases not matched to a gene; V was cut back by 7 bases and J by 6 bases. Looked up from germline, CDR1 is SQVTM and CDR2 is ANQGSEA. The CDR3, as DNA: TGCAGCGCTGATCCTCGAGCAGGGGGCGATGGCTACACCTTC. Its protein is CSADPRAGGDGYTF.

This clonotype was detected a few times. The chain has TRBV5-1 and TRBJ2-5, with D possibly being TRBD2 (5 bases). The ends were cut back, 4 bases at V and 3 bases at J, with 10 bases in the middle. The CDR3 spans 13 residues. Germline V gene data show CDR1 as SGHRS and CDR2 as YFSETQ. The CDR3 reads CASSPGWEETQYF. The CDR3 DNA sequence: TGCGCCAGCAGCCCGGGGTGGGAAGAGACCCAGTACTTC.

This clonotype has only a few counts. The chain links TRBV6-1 to TRBJ2-2; D uncertain. Germline CDR1 is MNHNS and CDR2 is SASEGT. V dropped 6 bases and J dropped 6 bases, with 17 bases sitting between them. The CDR3 contains 15 residues. The CDR3 bases are TGTGCCAGCAGCGGCTTGGGTTTGGGGTCCGGGGAGCTGTTTTTT. It is translated as CASSGLGLGSGELFF.

This clonotype was picked up many times. V gene TRBV19 combines with J gene TRBJ2-6; 11 bases align to TRBD1. J was trimmed by 0 bases and V by 10 bases; bases with no gene match: 8. Looked up from germline, CDR1 is LNHDA and CDR2 is SQIVND (reference sequence). This CDR3 region has 17 residues. The CDR3, as DNA: TGTGCCATCACCCGGGACAGGGGGACCTCTGGGGCCAACGTCCTGACTTTC. Amino acids: CAITRDRGTSGANVLTF.

The chain recombines TRBV6-6 with TRBJ1-1, with 8 bases identical to TRBD1. CDR3 length equals 13 residues. CDR1 and CDR2 from the germline V gene are MNHNY and SVGAGI (reference sequence). With V trimmed by 6 bases and J by 6 bases, 6 bases remained unmatched. The CDR3 region is CASSWTGFAEAFF. CDR3 coding DNA: TGTGCCAGCAGCTGGACAGGGTTCGCTGAAGCTTTCTTT.

In this sample, this clonotype turned up a few times. This chain uses TRBV7-9 with TRBJ2-7; 14 bases map to TRBD2. The ends lost 4 bases at V and 3 bases at J; junction bases unmatched: 8. Germline values: CDR1 SEHNR, CDR2 FQNEAQ (reference sequence). This CDR3 spans 17 amino acids. The CDR3 DNA is TGTGCCAGCAGCTCGAGGACTAGCGGGAGGATCAGCTACGAGCAGTACTTC. Protein sequence: CASSSRTSGRISYEQYF.

The chain links TRBV9 to TRBJ2-3; no clear D. This CDR3 comprises 13 residues. Germline lookup yields CDR1 SGDLS and CDR2 YYNGEE. The V gene lost 0 bases and the J gene lost 0 bases, with 2 bases spanning the gap. CDR3 sequence: CASSVVSTDTQYF. CDR3 nucleotides: TGTGCCAGCAGCGTAGTCAGCACAGATACGCAGTATTTT.

Many counts were recorded for this clonotype. CDR3 sequence reads: CASSLNTGELFF. The CDR3 DNA reads TGTGCCAGCAGCCTAAACACCGGGGAGCTGTTTTTT. The chain carries TRBV7-2 and TRBJ2-2; D is unclear. Germline-derived CDR1 and CDR2 are SGHTA and FQGNSA. Trimming removed 5 bases from V and 2 bases from J, with 3 bases in between. This CDR3 has 12 residues.

J is TRBJ1-1 and V is TRBV7-2; no firm D call. Germline loops: CDR1 SGHTA, CDR2 FQGNSA. The V end was cut by 5 bases, the J end by 0 bases, with 10 bases between. The CDR3 sequence is 14 residues long. The CDR3 spells CASSRRDMNTEAFF. The CDR3 coding sequence is TGTGCCAGCAGCCGGAGAGATATGAACACTGAAGCTTTCTTT. The full variable domain, rest sourced from reference TRBV7-2 and TRBJ1-1, is GAGVSQSPSNKVTEKGKDVELRCDPISGHTALYWYRQSLGQGLEFLIYFQGNSAPDKSGLPSDRFSAERTGGSVSTLTIQRTQQEDSAVYLCASSRRDMNTEAFFGQGTRLTVV.

The table lists this clonotype with a few counts. The gene calls are TRBV28 and TRBJ2-1; weak D call: TRBD1 (5 bases). The CDR3 is 14 amino acids. V lost 5 bases to trimming and J lost 9 bases, with 17 bases between them. Looked up from germline, CDR1 is MDHEN and CDR2 is SYDVKM. The CDR3 nucleotides are TGTGCCAGCAGTGAGACCTGGCGAAGGGGTGAGCAGTTCTTC. This encodes CASSETWRRGEQFF.

In this sample, this clonotype turned up a few times. The CDR3 protein is CASSLGTGTEKLFF. CDR3 in DNA: TGTGCCAGCAGCCTAGGGACAGGTACTGAAAAACTGTTTTTT. This chain links TRBV4-2 with TRBJ1-4; 8 nucleotides align to TRBD1. The CDR3 runs 14 residues. Trimming at V came to 4 bases and at J to 7 bases, leaving 5 bases not matched to a gene. CDR1 is LGHNA and CDR2 is YNFKEQ in the germline V gene.

This clonotype was observed a handful of times. This chain joins TRBV11-3 and TRBJ2-1, with 9 bases that match TRBD2. The J segment lost 4 bases and the V segment lost 4 bases, leaving 5 bases of the junction unmatched. The CDR3 consists of 15 residues. CDR1 SGHNT and CDR2 YENEEA come from the germline V gene. The CDR3 protein is CASSSASGRYNEQFF. The CDR3 bases are TGTGCCAGCAGCTCGGCGAGCGGGAGGTACAATGAGCAGTTCTTC.